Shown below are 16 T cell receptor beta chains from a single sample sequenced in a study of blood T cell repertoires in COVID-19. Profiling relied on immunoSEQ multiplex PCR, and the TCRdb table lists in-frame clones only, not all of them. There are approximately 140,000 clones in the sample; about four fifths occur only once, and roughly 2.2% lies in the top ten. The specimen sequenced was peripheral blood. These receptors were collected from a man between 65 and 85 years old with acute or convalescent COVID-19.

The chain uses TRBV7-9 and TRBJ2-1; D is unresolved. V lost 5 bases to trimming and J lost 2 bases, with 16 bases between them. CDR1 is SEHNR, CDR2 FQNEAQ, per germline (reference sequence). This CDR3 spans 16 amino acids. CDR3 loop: CASSDASAQPYNEQFF. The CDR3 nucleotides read TGTGCCAGCAGCGACGCTAGTGCCCAGCCCTACAATGAGCAGTTCTTC.

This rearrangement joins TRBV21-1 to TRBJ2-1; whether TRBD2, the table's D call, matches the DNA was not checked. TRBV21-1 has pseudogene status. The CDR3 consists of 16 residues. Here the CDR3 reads CATPRWRGSSYNEQFF. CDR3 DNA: TGTGCCACTCCGCGGTGGCGGGGGAGCTCCTACAATGAGCAGTTCTTC.

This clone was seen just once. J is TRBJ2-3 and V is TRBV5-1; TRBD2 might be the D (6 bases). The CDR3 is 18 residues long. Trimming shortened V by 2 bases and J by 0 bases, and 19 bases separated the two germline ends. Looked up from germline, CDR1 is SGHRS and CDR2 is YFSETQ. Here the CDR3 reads CASSLGGTLLTSTDTQYF. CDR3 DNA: TGCGCCAGCAGCTTAGGAGGGACGCTTCTTACTAGCACAGATACGCAGTATTTT.

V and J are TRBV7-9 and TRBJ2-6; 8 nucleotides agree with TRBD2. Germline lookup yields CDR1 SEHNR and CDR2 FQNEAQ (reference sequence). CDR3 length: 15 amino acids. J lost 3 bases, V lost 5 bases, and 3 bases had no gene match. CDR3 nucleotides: TGTGCCAGCAGCCGGGAGGGTATTGGGGCCAACGTCCTGACTTTC. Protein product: CASSREGIGANVLTF.

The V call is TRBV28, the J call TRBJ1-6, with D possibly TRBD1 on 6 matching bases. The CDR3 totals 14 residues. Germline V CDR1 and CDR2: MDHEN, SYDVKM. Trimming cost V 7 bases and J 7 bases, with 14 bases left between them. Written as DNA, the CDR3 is TGTGCCAGCAAACCGGGACAACAGAATTCACCCCTCCACTTT. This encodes CASKPGQQNSPLHF.

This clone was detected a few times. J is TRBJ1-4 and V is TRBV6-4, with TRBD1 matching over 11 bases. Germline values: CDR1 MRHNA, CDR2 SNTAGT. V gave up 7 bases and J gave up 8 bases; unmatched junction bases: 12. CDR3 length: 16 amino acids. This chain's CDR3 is CASIERGTGGMEKLFF. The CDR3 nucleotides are TGTGCCAGCATCGAACGGGGGACAGGGGGGATGGAAAAACTGTTTTTT.

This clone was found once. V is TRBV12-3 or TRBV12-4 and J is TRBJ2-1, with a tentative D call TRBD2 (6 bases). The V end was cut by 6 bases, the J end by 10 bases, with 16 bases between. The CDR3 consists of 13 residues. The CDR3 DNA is TGTGCCAGCAGCCCCCGTGGGGGAGGCGAGCAGTTCTTC. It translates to CASSPRGGGEQFF.

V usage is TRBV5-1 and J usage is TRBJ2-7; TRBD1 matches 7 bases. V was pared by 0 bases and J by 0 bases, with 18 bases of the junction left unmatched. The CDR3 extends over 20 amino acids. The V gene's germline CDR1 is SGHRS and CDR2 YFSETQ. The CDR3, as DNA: TGCGCCAGCAGCTTGGTAAAAAGGGACAGAGATCTCTTTGGCTCCTACGAGCAGTACTTC. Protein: CASSLVKRDRDLFGSYEQYF.

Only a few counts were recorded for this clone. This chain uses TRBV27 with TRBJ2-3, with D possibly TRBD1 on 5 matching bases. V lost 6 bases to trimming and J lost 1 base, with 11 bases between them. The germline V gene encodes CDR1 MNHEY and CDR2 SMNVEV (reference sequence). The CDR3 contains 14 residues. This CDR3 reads CASRRQTGTDTQYF. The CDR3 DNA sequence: TGTGCCAGCAGGCGCCAGACAGGCACAGATACGCAGTATTTT.

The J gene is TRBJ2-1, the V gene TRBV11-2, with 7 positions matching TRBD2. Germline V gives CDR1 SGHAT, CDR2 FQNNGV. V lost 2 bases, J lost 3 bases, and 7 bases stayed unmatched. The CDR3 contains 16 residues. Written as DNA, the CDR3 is TGTGCCAGCAGCTTAATGGCGGGAGCCCTCTACAATGAGCAGTTCTTC. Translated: CASSLMAGALYNEQFF.

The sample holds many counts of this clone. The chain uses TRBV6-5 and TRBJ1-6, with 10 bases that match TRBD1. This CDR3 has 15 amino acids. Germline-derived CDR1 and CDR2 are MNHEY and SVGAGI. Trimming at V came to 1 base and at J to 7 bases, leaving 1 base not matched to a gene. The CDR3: CASSYWGQGNSPLHF. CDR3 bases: TGTGCCAGCAGTTACTGGGGACAGGGGAATTCACCCCTCCACTTT.

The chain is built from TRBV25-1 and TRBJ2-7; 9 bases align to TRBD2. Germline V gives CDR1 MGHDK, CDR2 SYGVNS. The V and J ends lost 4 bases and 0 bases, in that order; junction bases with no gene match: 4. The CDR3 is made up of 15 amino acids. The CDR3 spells CASSVGGGASYEQYF. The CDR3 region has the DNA TGTGCCAGCAGTGTCGGCGGGGGGGCCTCCTACGAGCAGTACTTC.

The CDR3 reads CASRRGGSAFYEQYF. Written as DNA, the CDR3 is TGTGCCAGCCGTCGGGGGGGATCCGCGTTTTACGAGCAGTACTTC. The J gene is TRBJ2-7, the V gene TRBV5-4, with 8 bases fitting TRBD2. The trim removed 7 bases at V and 4 bases at J, leaving 13 bases unmatched. The length of the CDR3 is 15 residues. Per germline, CDR1 SGHNT and CDR2 YYREEE (reference sequence).

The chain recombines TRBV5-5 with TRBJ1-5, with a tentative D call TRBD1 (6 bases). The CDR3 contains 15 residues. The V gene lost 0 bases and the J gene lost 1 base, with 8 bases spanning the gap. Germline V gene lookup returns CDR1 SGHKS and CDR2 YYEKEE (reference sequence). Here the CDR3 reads CASSLEGGSNQPQHF. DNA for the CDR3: TGTGCCAGCAGCTTGGAGGGGGGGAGCAATCAGCCCCAGCATTTT.

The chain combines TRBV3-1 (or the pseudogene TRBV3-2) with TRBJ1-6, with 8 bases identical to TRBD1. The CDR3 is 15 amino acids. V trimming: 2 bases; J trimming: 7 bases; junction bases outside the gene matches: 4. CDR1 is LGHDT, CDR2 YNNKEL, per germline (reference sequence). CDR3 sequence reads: CASSQSGQENSPLHF. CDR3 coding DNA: TGTGCCAGCAGCCAATCGGGACAGGAGAATTCACCCCTCCACTTT.

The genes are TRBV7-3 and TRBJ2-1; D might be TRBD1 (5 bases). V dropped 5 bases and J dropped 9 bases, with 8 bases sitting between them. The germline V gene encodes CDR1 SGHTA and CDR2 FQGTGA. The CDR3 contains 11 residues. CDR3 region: CASSLGVEQFF. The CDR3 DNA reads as TGTGCCAGCAGCCTAGGGGTTGAGCAGTTCTTC.